The clone carrying this T cell receptor (beta chain) has more than one count but fewer than ten. The antigen remains unidentified. This CDR3 has 15 amino acids. Trimming cost V 0 bases and J 3 bases; bases outside gene matches: 5. Germline V CDR1 and CDR2: SGHRS, YFSETQ. TCRdb itself ran the 5' RACE reads through MiXCR, one entry per CDR3 protein. The sample includes 1.5 million or so distinct CDR3 sequences, about 30% of them seen just once. The sample originates from a study of identical twins. Points from the study as a whole: Donors were not followed over many years; analysis was cross-sectional.

The chain couples TRBV5-1 to TRBJ2-5; 7 positions match TRBD1. The receptor was derived from a newborn girl in good health. The specimen sequenced was cord blood. CDR3 DNA sequence: TGCGCCAGCAGCTTGGAGGGGGCAGAGGAAGAGACCCAGTACTTC. It translates to CASSLEGAEEETQYF.